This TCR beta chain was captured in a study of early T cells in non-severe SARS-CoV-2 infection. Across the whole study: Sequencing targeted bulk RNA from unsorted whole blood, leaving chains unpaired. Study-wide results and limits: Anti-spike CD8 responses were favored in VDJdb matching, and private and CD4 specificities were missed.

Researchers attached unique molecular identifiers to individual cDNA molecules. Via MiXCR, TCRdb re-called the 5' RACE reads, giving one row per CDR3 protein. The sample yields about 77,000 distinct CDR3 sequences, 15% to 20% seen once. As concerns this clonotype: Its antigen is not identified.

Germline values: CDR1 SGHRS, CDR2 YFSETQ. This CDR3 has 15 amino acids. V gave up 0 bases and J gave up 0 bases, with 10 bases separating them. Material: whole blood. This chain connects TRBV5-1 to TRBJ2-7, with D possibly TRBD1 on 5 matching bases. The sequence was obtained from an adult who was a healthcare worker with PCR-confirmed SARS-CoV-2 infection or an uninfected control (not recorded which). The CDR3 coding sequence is TGCGCCAGCAGCTTGGAAGGGGTCAGCTCCTACGAGCAGTACTTC. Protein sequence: CASSLEGVSSYEQYF.